The 8 T cell receptor beta chains below come from one sample, sequenced in a study of T cells in localized non-small cell lung cancer. Clones were read by immunoSEQ multiplex PCR, and TCRdb kept only the in-frame ones, dropping some. The sample records tens of thousands of clones, about 86% being singletons. The material was peripheral blood, obtained before any cancer treatment. The receptor set was obtained from a woman between 18 and 55 years old with stage III lung adenocarcinoma.

The chain joins TRBV12-5 to TRBJ2-3; no clear D gene. V shed 5 bases and J shed 3 bases, with 12 bases lying between them. CDR3 length equals 14 residues. Germline CDR1 and CDR2: LGHNT and FRNRAP. CDR3 nucleotides: TGTGCTAGTGGTAGTAGACTGACAACAGATACGCAGTATTTT. Protein sequence: CASGSRLTTDTQYF.

The genes are TRBV19 and TRBJ1-1, with 7 positions matching TRBD1. The CDR3 is 16 amino acids. Germline V gene data show CDR1 as LNHDA and CDR2 as SQIVND (reference sequence). V lost 2 bases to trimming and J lost 3 bases; unmatched junction nucleotides: 9. CDR3 nucleotide sequence: TGTGCCAGTAGTATAAGGGACAGCAAGTTGTACACTGAAGCTTTCTTT. This translates into CASSIRDSKLYTEAFF.

The chain links TRBV30 to TRBJ2-1; TRBD1 might be the D (5 bases). Germline V CDR1 and CDR2: GTSNPN, SVGIG (reference sequence). Trimming removed 3 bases from V and 3 bases from J, with 9 bases in between. There are 13 residues in the CDR3. CDR3 in DNA: TGTGCCTGGAGGATGACAGTCTACAATGAGCAGTTCTTC. This translates into CAWRMTVYNEQFF.

This chain uses TRBV5-1 with TRBJ2-4; 7 nucleotides align to TRBD1. The germline V gene has CDR1 SGHRS and CDR2 YFSETQ. V lost 0 bases, J lost 0 bases, and 3 bases stayed unmatched. This CDR3 is 16 amino acids long. The CDR3 reads CASSLGDSLAKNIQYF. CDR3 DNA sequence: TGCGCCAGCAGCTTGGGGGACAGCCTAGCCAAAAACATTCAGTACTTC.

The rearrangement links TRBV4-1 to TRBJ1-5, with TRBD1 as a possible D gene (6 bases). Germline V CDR1 and CDR2: MGHRA, YSYEKL. Trimming pared 0 bases from V and 7 bases from J, leaving 19 bases between. The CDR3 is 17 amino acids. CDR3 coding DNA: TGCGCCAGCAGCCAAGATACACCAGGGGAAACTTACCAGCCCCAGCATTTT. It codes for CASSQDTPGETYQPQHF.

Only one count was recorded for this clone. V gene TRBV9 combines with J gene TRBJ1-3; D possibly corresponds to TRBD1 (6 bases). Germline CDR1 reads SGDLS; CDR2 reads YYNGEE. CDR3 size: 17 residues. Trimming cost V 4 bases and J 0 bases, with 17 bases left between them. The CDR3 reads CASSLRWGGSSGNTIYF. The DNA of the CDR3 is TGTGCCAGCAGCCTCCGATGGGGGGGCAGCTCTGGAAACACCATATATTTT.

The V and J genes are TRBV2 and TRBJ1-1, with D unclear. Trimming took off 8 bases at V and 3 bases at J, with 13 bases between the two ends. Germline assignment: CDR1 SNHLY and CDR2 FYNNEI. The CDR3 extends over 13 amino acids. CDR3 nucleotides: TGTGCCAGCTCACCGGAGCGGGACACTGAAGCTTTCTTT. Amino acids: CASSPERDTEAFF.

This chain links TRBV5-1 with TRBJ1-5; D remains ambiguous. Trimming pared 2 bases from V and 7 bases from J, leaving 10 bases between. Looked up from germline, CDR1 is SGHRS and CDR2 is YFSETQ. The CDR3 totals 13 residues. The CDR3 coding sequence is TGCGCCAGCAGCTTCTCGACCGACCAGCCCCAGCATTTT. As protein: CASSFSTDQPQHF. Variable domain in full (rest from reference TRBV5-1 and TRBJ1-5): KAGVTQTPRYLIKTRGQQVTLSCSPISGHRSVSWYQQTPGQGLQFLFEYFSETQRNKGNFPGRFSGRQFSNSRSEMNVSTLELGDSALYLCASSFSTDQPQHFGDGTRLSIL.